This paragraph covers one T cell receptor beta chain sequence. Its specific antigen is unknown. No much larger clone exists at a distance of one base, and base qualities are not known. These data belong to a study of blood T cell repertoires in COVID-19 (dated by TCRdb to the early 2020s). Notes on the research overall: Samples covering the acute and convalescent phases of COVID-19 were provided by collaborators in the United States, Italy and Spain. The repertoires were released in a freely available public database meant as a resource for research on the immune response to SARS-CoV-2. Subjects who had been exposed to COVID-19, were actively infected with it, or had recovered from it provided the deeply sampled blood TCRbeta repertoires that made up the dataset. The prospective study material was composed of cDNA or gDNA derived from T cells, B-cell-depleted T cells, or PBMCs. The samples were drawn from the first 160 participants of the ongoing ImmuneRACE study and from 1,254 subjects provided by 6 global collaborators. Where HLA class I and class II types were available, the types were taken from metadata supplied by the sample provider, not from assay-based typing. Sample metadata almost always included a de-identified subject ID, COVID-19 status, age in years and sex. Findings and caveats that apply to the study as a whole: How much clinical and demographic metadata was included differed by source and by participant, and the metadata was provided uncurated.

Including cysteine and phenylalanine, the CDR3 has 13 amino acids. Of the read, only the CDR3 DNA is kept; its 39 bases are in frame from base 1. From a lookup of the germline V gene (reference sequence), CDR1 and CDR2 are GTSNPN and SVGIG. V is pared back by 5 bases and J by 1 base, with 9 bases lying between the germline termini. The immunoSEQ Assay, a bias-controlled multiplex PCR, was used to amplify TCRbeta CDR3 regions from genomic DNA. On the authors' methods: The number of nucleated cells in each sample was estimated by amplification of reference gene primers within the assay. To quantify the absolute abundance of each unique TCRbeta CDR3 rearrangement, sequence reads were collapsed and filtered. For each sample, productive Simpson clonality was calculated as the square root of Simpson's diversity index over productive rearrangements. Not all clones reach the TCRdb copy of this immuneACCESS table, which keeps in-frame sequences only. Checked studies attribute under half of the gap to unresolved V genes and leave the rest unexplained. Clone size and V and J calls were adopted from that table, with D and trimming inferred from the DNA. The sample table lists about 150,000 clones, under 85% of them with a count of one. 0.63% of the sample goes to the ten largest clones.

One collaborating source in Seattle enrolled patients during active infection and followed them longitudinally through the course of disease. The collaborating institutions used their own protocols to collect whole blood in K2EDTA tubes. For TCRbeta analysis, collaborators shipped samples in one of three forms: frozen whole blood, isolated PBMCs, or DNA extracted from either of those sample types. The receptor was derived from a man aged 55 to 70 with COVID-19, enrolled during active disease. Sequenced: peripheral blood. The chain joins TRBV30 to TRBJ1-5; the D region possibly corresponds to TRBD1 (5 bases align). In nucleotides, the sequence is TGTGCCTGGCAGACAGCGAGCAATCAGCCCCAGCATTTT. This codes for CAWQTASNQPQHF.